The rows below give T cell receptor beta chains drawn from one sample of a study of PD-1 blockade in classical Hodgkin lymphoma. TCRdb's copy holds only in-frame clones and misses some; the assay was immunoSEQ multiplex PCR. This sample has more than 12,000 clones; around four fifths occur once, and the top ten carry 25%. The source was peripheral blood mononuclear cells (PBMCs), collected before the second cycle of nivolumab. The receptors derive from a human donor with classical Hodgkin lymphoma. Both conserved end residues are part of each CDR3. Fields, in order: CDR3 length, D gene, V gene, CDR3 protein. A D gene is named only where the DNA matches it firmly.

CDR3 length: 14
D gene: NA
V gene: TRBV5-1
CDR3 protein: CASSLGRGADTQYF

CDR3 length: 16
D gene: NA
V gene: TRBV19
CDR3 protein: CASSINAQGSMETQYF

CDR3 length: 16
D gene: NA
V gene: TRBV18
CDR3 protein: CASSLTGIGDNQPQHF

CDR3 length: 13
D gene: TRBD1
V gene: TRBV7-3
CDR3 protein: CASSSGQGHEQFF

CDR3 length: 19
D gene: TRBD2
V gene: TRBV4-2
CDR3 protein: CASSQDWTSGGAWRETQYF

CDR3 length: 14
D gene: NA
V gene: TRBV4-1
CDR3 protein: CASSQDAGDTEAFF

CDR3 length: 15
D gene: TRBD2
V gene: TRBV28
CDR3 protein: CASSSTGTSGGEQYF

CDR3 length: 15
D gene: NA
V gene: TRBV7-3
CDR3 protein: CASSLFEGDTDTQYF

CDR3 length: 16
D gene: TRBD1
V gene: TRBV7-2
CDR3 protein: CASSLEGQGGSYEQYF

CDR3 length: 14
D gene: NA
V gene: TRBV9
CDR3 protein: CASSVAGGLYGYTF

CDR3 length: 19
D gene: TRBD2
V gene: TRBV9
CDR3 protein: CASSVLPPGIAGKPVTQYF

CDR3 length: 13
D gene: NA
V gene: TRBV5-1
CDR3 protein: CASQGTNTGELFF

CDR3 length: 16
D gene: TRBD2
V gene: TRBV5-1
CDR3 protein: CASSLTSGARGDTQYF

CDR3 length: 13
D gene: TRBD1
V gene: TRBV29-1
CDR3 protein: CSVGRDRGYEQYF

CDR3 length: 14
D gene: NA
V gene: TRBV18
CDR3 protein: CASSQGSVNEKLFF

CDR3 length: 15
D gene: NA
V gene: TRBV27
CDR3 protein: CASSFLGDSYNEQFF

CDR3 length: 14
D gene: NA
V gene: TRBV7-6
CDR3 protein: CASSTEDRYYEQYF

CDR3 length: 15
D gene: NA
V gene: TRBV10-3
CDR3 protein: CAISEVKSPYNEQFF

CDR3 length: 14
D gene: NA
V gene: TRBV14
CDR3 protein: CASSLTRRTDTQYF

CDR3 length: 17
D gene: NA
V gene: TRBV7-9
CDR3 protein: CASTTRRRKAATGELFF

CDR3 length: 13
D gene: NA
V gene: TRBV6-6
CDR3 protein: CASSIERRGLRFF

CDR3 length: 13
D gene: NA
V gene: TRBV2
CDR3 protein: CASSERSYNEQFF

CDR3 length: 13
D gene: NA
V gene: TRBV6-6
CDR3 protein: CASSYVQIYGYTF

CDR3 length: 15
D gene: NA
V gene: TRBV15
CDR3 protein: CATSRGRASTDTQYF

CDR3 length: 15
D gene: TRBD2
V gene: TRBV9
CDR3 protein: CASSRLARNTGELFF

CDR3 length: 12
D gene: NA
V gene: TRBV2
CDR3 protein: CASSELTGELFF

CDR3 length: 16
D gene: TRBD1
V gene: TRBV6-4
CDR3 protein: CASAAGNRGSNSPLHF

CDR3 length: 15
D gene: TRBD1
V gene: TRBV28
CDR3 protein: CASSPPGQGSYGYTF

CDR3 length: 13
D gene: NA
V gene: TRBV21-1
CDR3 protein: CAIWDRDNSPLHF